This T cell receptor (beta chain) was sequenced for a study of beta chain features in type 1 diabetes (dated by TCRdb to between 2017 and 2018). In terms of the full investigation: No differences in mean age, gender distribution, total cell number or subset yield were found between patients and healthy donors. Across all samples, 90 million to 130 million sorted cells were examined, and cell number per subset correlated strongly with RNA yield. In the study, TCRB repertoires of sorted circulating CD4+ T cell subsets from recently diagnosed type 1 diabetes patients were compared with those of matched healthy donors. Naive and central memory subsets were obtained from all 30 or so donors, but regulatory and stem cell-like memory subsets were isolated from only 8 patients and roughly 8 healthy donors. The full study reports these points: Because cDNA was sequenced instead of genomic DNA, highly expressing activated cells could be over-represented, though the groups showed no difference in activation or CD3 levels. PCR may preferentially amplify shorter templates, but because patient and control samples were amplified and corrected together, any resulting skew would affect both groups equally. Because small numbers of individuals were included in the HLA sub-analyses, any influence of HLA type on TCRB rearrangement was left unresolved. Naive, central memory and regulatory TCRB repertoires appeared to be more similar among patients than among healthy donors. A moderate but significant shortening of TCRB CDR3 length was observed in type 1 diabetes patients in all four CD4+ subsets. Patients with type 1 diabetes made fewer insertions and deleted more nucleotides at VDJ recombination sites, implying thymic rearrangement abnormalities.

CDR1 and CDR2 (SQVTM, ANQGSEA) derive from the germline V gene. Deletion took 6 bases off V and 0 bases off J, with a span of 8 bases between the germline ends. The cysteine opens and the phenylalanine closes a CDR3 of 12 amino acids. Only the CDR3 DNA is retained, 36 bases long and in frame from the first base. This clone was seen only a few times. Its target antigen remains unknown. Base-call qualities are not available, and no considerably larger clone is one nucleotide away. This sample also contains other DNA sequences that code for the same CDR3. A single peripheral blood draw of approximately 100 mL on average was collected from each donor into heparinised tubes. Using a panel that included CD45RO, CCR7, CD25, CD127, CD95 and CD27, naive, central memory, regulatory and stem cell-like memory CD4+ T cells were sorted on a BD FACSAria II. A purity above 95% was achieved for all sorted populations. PBMCs were isolated right away by Lymphoprep density gradient centrifugation and were stained directly, without culture. Samples were stained and sorted in pairs, with one healthy donor and one patient per experiment, so that batch effects were minimized.

All of the isolated RNA was reverse transcribed with the High Capacity cDNA Reverse Transcription Kit, so expressed TCRB transcripts were sequenced. Deep immunoSEQ sequencing was applied to naive, central memory and regulatory T cell samples, giving an average of roughly 3.6 million total reads per sample. After sorted cells were lysed in RLT buffer, RNA was extracted with DNase-treated RNeasy Micro or Mini kits, with the choice depending on cell number. To prevent cross-contamination, each cell subset was processed individually, whereas patient and healthy donor samples were processed jointly. The immunoSEQ multiplex PCR was used to amplify TCRB sequences from cDNA, yielding 87-bp fragments that span the CDR3 region. The amplicons were sequenced using the Illumina HiSeq platform. The original methods were these. PCR bias was computationally corrected using synthetic template baselines, reads within Hamming distance 2 were collapsed, and singletons that could not be merged were discarded. Reads were aligned to IMGT to assign V, D and J genes, CDR3 length, and insertions or deletions at six rearrangement sites. Within each subset, clonotype counts were normalized to sorted cell number, and only after that were true diversity and Gini coefficients computed with the tcR R package. The overlap coefficient, calculated on TCRB nucleotide sequences, was used to measure repertoire sharing. Out-of-frame TCRB sequences from naive cells were analyzed to stand in for the pre-selection repertoire. Imported from immuneACCESS, the table was reduced by TCRdb to in-frame sequences with V and J called. These copies leave out some clones; in studies compared against another copy, an unresolved V gene accounts for under half, and the cause of the remainder is not known. From that table come the V and J calls and clone size; the DNA was used to work out D and trimming. The sample records 850,000 to 900,000 clones, 17% of which are singletons. About 0.02% of the sample rests with the top ten.

The specimen sequenced was naive CD4+ T cells from blood. The cell subset or site tag for this specimen amounts to: true naive CD4+ T cells. This TCR was recovered from a young woman in good health. Recombination connected TRBV29-1 to TRBJ1-1; the D region possibly corresponds to TRBD1 (5 bases align). The CDR3 protein sequence reads: CSVGRLNTEAFF. The nucleotide sequence is given as TGCAGCGTGGGACGGCTGAACACTGAAGCTTTCTTT.